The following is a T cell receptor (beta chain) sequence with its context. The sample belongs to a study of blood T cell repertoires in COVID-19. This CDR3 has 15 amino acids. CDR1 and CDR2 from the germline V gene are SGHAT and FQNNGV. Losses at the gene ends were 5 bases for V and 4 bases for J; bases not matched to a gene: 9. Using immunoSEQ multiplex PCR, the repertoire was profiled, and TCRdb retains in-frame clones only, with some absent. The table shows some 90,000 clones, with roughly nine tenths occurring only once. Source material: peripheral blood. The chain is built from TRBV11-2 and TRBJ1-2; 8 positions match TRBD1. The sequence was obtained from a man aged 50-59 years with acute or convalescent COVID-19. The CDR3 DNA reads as TGTGCCAGCAGCGTAGGACAGGGTGGCACCTATGGCTACACCTTC. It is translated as CASSVGQGGTYGYTF.